This T cell receptor beta chain was identified during a study of shared clonotypes between healthy human individuals. This clone was found once. Naive CD8 cells lacked CD45RO and underwent positive selection for CCR7, leaving out terminally differentiated effector memory CD45RA+ cells. Donors included only healthy HIV-negative adults lacking recent acute infections or vaccinations. In the authors' workflow: ImmunoSEQ sequences covered only the junction and lacked quality scores; filtering therefore differed. Only in-frame clones appear in the TCRdb table, and some are missing; sequencing was by immunoSEQ multiplex PCR. The DNA gave D and trimming, while V, J and clone size come from that table. Here the sample spans about 590,000 clones, roughly 96% being singletons. The source material was naive CD8+ T cells sorted from blood. This TCR was recovered from a woman in her twenties or thirties in good health.

The CDR3 region has the DNA TGTGCCAGCAGTTTCAGGGTCAACTATGGCTACACCTTC. Translating it yields CASSFRVNYGYTF. The rearrangement links TRBV28 to TRBJ1-2; D is perhaps TRBD1 (5 bases). V was shortened by 3 bases and J by 2 bases, with 7 bases between the two germline ends. The CDR3 runs 13 residues. Germline V gene sequence: CDR1 MDHEN, CDR2 SYDVKM.